The sequence of this T cell receptor (beta chain) was determined in a study of blood T cells in healthy people across ages. Comment on this clonotype: Antigen specificity is unknown.

General study findings and limits: Reliance upon unsorted PBMCs precluded definitive naive versus antigen-experienced comparison. TCR beta diversity per million T cells fell roughly linearly with age.

Those donating, healthy Caucasian individuals from Russia, were aged roughly 6 to 95. Primers used in a second PCR of roughly 6 to 11 cycles were a sample-barcoded 5' primer and a J-beta primer mix. TCRdb itself ran the 5' RACE reads through MiXCR, one entry per CDR3 protein. There are about 780,000 distinct CDR3 sequences in the sample; roughly 46% occur only once, and 18% lies in the top ten. Trimming took 5 bases from V and 1 from J; bases not matched to a gene: 4. Germline V CDR1 and CDR2: SGHAT, FQNNGV. CDR3 size: 15 residues. This clonotype was sampled from an elderly man in good health. Sequencing input: blood. The chain links TRBV11-2 to TRBJ2-7; 11 positions agree with TRBD2. CDR3 amino acids: CASSEGLADSYEQYF. CDR3 sequence (DNA): TGTGCCAGCAGCGAGGGACTAGCGGATTCCTACGAGCAGTACTTC.